These 29 T cell receptor beta chains came from one sample sequenced in a study of metastatic and nonmetastatic thyroid tumors (TCRdb year 2020). Before undergoing thyroid surgery, none of the patients had been given any kind of treatment. Library preparation employed PCR. These reads were obtained on an Illumina HiSeq 4000. TCRdb trimmed public reads at Q25 via fastp, called clones via MiXCR and kept in-frame beta chains. The sample has about 32,000 clones on record, 15% to 20% of them singletons. The ten largest clones represent about 10% of the sample. Material: blood. These receptors were collected from a female donor with papillary thyroid cancer or a benign thyroid nodule (not recorded which). Some clones in this sample may be carry-over from other donors' samples.

This clone was observed at least ten times. The rearrangement uses TRBV10-3 and TRBJ1-2; D not certain. Trimming took off 4 bases at V and 5 bases at J, with 11 bases between the two ends. The germline gives CDR1 ENHRY, CDR2 SYGVKD. The CDR3 loop spans 13 amino acids. CDR3: CAISGGEKYGYTF. The CDR3 DNA reads TGTGCCATCAGTGGGGGAGAGAAATATGGCTACACCTTC.

This clone turned up a few times. At one boundary the junction diverges from the germline segment, which might be a read error. This chain links TRBV28 with TRBJ1-2, with D tentatively TRBD1 (6 bases). The CDR3 has 17 amino acids. The germline V gene has CDR1 MDHEN and CDR2 SYDVKM. This CDR3 reads CASSSTTGGTTNYGYNF. CDR3 bases: TGTGCCAGCAGTTCCACCACTGGCGGGACAACTAACTATGGCTACAACTTC.

This clone was recorded at least ten times. This specimen includes other DNA sequences encoding the same CDR3. The chain carries TRBV12-3 or TRBV12-4 and TRBJ2-1, with TRBD2 matching over 15 bases. J was trimmed by 10 bases and V by 6 bases; bases with no gene match: 13. The CDR3 spans 17 residues. CDR3 coding DNA: TGTGCCAGCAGACCCAGGGGACTAGCGGGAGGCCTCGGGGAGCAGTTCTTC. Its protein is CASRPRGLAGGLGEQFF.

This clone showed up many times. The V gene is TRBV28, the J gene TRBJ2-7; the D gene is possibly TRBD2 (6 bases). Germline loops: CDR1 MDHEN, CDR2 SYDVKM. Trimming took off 5 bases at V and 0 bases at J, with 14 bases between the two ends. The CDR3 consists of 15 residues. The CDR3 is CASSAPSGFSYEQYF. The CDR3 nucleotides are TGTGCCAGCAGTGCCCCGAGCGGGTTCTCCTACGAGCAGTACTTC. The variable domain in full, completed from reference TRBV28 and TRBJ2-7, reads DVKVTQSSRYLVKRTGEKVFLECVQDMDHENMFWYRQDPGLGLRLIYFSYDVKMKEKGDIPEGYSVSREKKERFSLILESASTNQTSMYLCASSAPSGFSYEQYFGPGTRLTVT.

J is TRBJ2-1 and V is TRBV12-5; 8 bases map to TRBD2. CDR3 length: 15 amino acids. Looked up from germline, CDR1 is LGHNT and CDR2 is FRNRAP. V was clipped by 3 bases and J by 8 bases; unmatched bases: 9. CDR3 protein: CASGLGLAGLDEQFF. CDR3 DNA sequence: TGTGCTAGTGGTTTAGGGCTAGCGGGCTTGGATGAGCAGTTCTTC. Complete variable domain (other parts from reference TRBV12-5 and TRBJ2-1): DARVTQTPRHKVTEMGQEVTMRCQPILGHNTVFWYRQTMMQGLELLAYFRNRAPLDDSGMPKDRFSAEMPDATLATLKIQPSEPRDSAVYFCASGLGLAGLDEQFFGPGTRLTVL.

This clone was counted at least ten times. CDR3 DNA: TGTGCCAGCCTGGACAGGGTGGCTGGAAACACCATATATTTT. Translation: CASLDRVAGNTIYF. The chain is built from TRBV19 and TRBJ1-3, with 8 bases fitting TRBD1. V lost 9 bases to trimming and J lost 2 bases; unmatched junction nucleotides: 6. The CDR3 has 14 residues. Looked up from germline, CDR1 is LNHDA and CDR2 is SQIVND (reference sequence).

This clone came up a few times. The CDR3 bases are TGCGCCAGCACTAAAGGCTTAGCGGGGGGTGGGAGACTCAATGAGCAGTTCTTC. It encodes CASTKGLAGGGRLNEQFF. The chain joins TRBV4-1 to TRBJ2-1, with 10 bases identical to TRBD2. Germline V gene lookup returns CDR1 MGHRA and CDR2 YSYEKL. J gave up 6 bases and V 7 bases, and 18 bases lay outside the gene matches. CDR3 size: 18 residues.

The rearrangement links TRBV20-1 to TRBJ1-1, with D unresolved. Germline V CDR1 and CDR2: DFQATT, SNEGSKA (reference sequence). The CDR3 has 12 amino acids. Trimming left V 0 bases short and J 6 bases short, with 8 bases between. The CDR3 is CSARDKRAEAFF. The DNA of the CDR3 is TGCAGTGCTAGAGATAAGAGGGCTGAAGCTTTCTTT.

This clone was picked up a small number of times. Other DNA sequences in this sample translate to the same CDR3. V usage is TRBV27 and J usage is TRBJ1-2, with D possibly matching TRBD1 (5 bases). Germline V lookup: CDR1 MNHEY, CDR2 SMNVEV (reference sequence). This CDR3 is 14 amino acids long. V was cut by 3 bases and J by 7 bases, with 15 bases left in between. CDR3 DNA sequence: TGTGCCAGCAGTTTCCAGGGTGCCTGGGGTGGCTACACCTTC. Translation: CASSFQGAWGGYTF.

This clone occurred many times. The V and J genes are TRBV18 and TRBJ1-2; maybe TRBD1 (6 bases). V lost 3 bases, J lost 2 bases, and 10 bases lay in between. The CDR3 extends over 14 amino acids. Germline CDR1 reads KGHSH; CDR2 reads LQKENI. CDR3: CASSPRTGNYGYTF. The CDR3 coding sequence is TGTGCCAGCTCACCTCGCACAGGGAACTATGGCTACACCTTC.

The chain employs TRBV11-2 and TRBJ1-1; D possibly corresponds to TRBD1 (5 bases). Germline V gives CDR1 SGHAT, CDR2 FQNNGV. The CDR3 loop spans 13 amino acids. Between the trimmed V and J ends, which lost 2 bases and 4 bases, there was a span of 8 bases. The CDR3 sequence: CASSLTGGTEAFF. The CDR3 DNA follows: TGTGCCAGCAGCTTAACCGGGGGCACTGAAGCTTTCTTT.

In its sample, this clone was seen many times. The gene calls are TRBV6-1 and TRBJ1-2; weak D call: TRBD1 (6 bases). V lost 3 bases and J 5 bases, leaving 19 bases between the germline ends. CDR1 is MNHNS and CDR2 is SASEGT in the germline V gene. The CDR3 totals 16 residues. For the CDR3, the DNA is TGTGCCAGCAGTGAGGATCCACAGGGTTCAAATTATGGCTACACCTTC. This codes for CASSEDPQGSNYGYTF.

CDR3 amino acids: CASSEPGESPLHF. CDR3 bases: TGCGCCAGCAGCGAACCAGGGGAATCACCCCTCCACTTT. This chain joins TRBV5-1 and TRBJ1-6, with TRBD1 as a possible D gene (6 bases). With 4 bases removed from V and 10 bases from J, the gap between germline ends came to 12 bases. The CDR3 covers 13 residues. Germline lookup yields CDR1 SGHRS and CDR2 YFSETQ. The variable domain in full, completed from reference TRBV5-1 and TRBJ1-6, reads KAGVTQTPRYLIKTRGQQVTLSCSPISGHRSVSWYQQTPGQGLQFLFEYFSETQRNKGNFPGRFSGRQFSNSRSEMNVSTLELGDSALYLCASSEPGESPLHFGNGTRLTVT.

This clone was detected ten times or more. The rearrangement links TRBV11-2 to TRBJ2-7, with 12 bases fitting TRBD2. This CDR3 contains 15 residues. V gave up 5 bases and J gave up 3 bases; unmatched junction bases: 5. Germline CDR1 reads SGHAT; CDR2 reads FQNNGV. The CDR3 nucleotides are TGTGCCAGCAGCCACCCTAGCGGGAGGGACTACGAGCAGTACTTC. It translates to CASSHPSGRDYEQYF.

The rearrangement joins TRBV18 to TRBJ2-1; 8 bases align to TRBD2. This CDR3 is built from 15 residues. CDR1 KGHSH and CDR2 LQKENI come from the germline V gene. V trimming: 6 bases; J trimming: 4 bases; junction bases outside the gene matches: 8. In DNA form, the CDR3 reads TGTGCCAGCTCGGCCGGTAGCGGGAATTACAATGAGCAGTTCTTC. Encoded protein: CASSAGSGNYNEQFF.

The V gene is TRBV6-1, the J gene TRBJ1-2; the D is unclear. CDR3 length equals 12 residues. The germline V gene has CDR1 MNHNS and CDR2 SASEGT. Trimming took off 5 bases at V and 4 bases at J, with 8 bases between the two ends. The CDR3 sequence is CASSQTGYGYTF. The CDR3 bases are TGTGCCAGCAGTCAGACGGGCTATGGCTACACCTTC.

As to this clone: This may be a read error, as it is one base from a much larger clone. The chain has TRBV24-1 and TRBJ1-5, with D possibly matching TRBD1 (5 bases). The CDR3 consists of 14 residues. The germline CDR1 and CDR2 sequences are KGHDR and SFDVKD. CDR3 region: CATGPQGSNHPQHF. In DNA, the CDR3 is TGTGCCACCGGCCCGCAGGGTAGCAATCATCCCCAGCATTTT.

V is TRBV5-1 and J is TRBJ1-1; D might be TRBD1 (6 bases). Trimming stripped 10 bases from V and 3 bases from J, with 19 bases between. The CDR3 has 14 amino acids. CDR1 SGHRS and CDR2 YFSETQ come from the germline V gene. The chain's CDR3 is CACHRDNRYTEAFF. The CDR3 region has the DNA TGCGCCTGTCACCGGGACAATCGGTACACTGAAGCTTTCTTT.

This clone showed up many times. This chain uses TRBV30 with TRBJ1-2; tentatively, D is TRBD1 (5 bases). V shed 4 bases and J shed 7 bases, with 13 bases lying between them. From germline, CDR1 is GTSNPN and CDR2 SVGIG (reference sequence). CDR3 length: 12 amino acids. CDR3 DNA: TGTGCCTGGACCAGGGACCAGTCTGGCTACACCTTC. Its protein product is CAWTRDQSGYTF.

Within the sample, this clone is medium-sized. Other DNA sequences of this sample code for an identical CDR3. V gene TRBV28 combines with J gene TRBJ1-5, with 8 bases lining up with TRBD1. The CDR3 loop spans 13 amino acids. The V gene end was trimmed by 5 bases and the J gene end by 6 bases; junction bases not matched to a gene: 3. Germline loops: CDR1 MDHEN, CDR2 SYDVKM. The CDR3 reads CASSRDRTQPQHF. CDR3 nucleotide sequence: TGTGCCAGCAGTAGGGACAGGACTCAGCCCCAGCATTTT.

By share, this clone counts as medium-sized. This sequence joins TRBV11-2 and TRBJ2-7; 8 positions match TRBD2. V shed 5 bases and J 2 bases; nucleotides not matched to a gene: 8. Germline V gives CDR1 SGHAT, CDR2 FQNNGV. The CDR3 totals 15 residues. The CDR3 here is CASSPGGGRTYEQYF. The CDR3, as DNA: TGTGCCAGCAGCCCTGGCGGGGGGCGAACCTACGAGCAGTACTTC.

This clone came up a few times. Other DNA variants within this sample encode the same CDR3. The chain combines TRBV18 with TRBJ1-1, with TRBD1 matching over 11 bases. CDR1 KGHSH and CDR2 LQKENI come from the germline V gene. V was pared by 3 bases and J by 1 base, with 10 bases of the junction left unmatched. The CDR3 sequence is 18 residues long. CDR3 DNA: TGTGCCAGCTCACCTCTAAACTCCGGACAGGGGGCGAACACTGAAGCTTTCTTT. This sequence encodes CASSPLNSGQGANTEAFF.

There are many counts of this clone. V and J are TRBV11-2 and TRBJ2-5; D unclear. Germline V gene sequence: CDR1 SGHAT, CDR2 FQNNGV. This CDR3 is built from 13 residues. Deletions cut 0 bases from V and 5 bases from J, with 7 bases between. This chain's CDR3 is CASSLEVVETQYF. Written as DNA, the CDR3 is TGTGCCAGCAGCTTAGAGGTTGTGGAGACCCAGTACTTC.

This clone was seen ten or more times. Other nucleotide sequences in the sample specify the same CDR3. The chain recombines TRBV20-1 with TRBJ1-1; 9 bases align to TRBD1. The germline gives CDR1 DFQATT, CDR2 SNEGSKA (reference sequence). Trimming at V came to 4 bases and at J to 4 bases, leaving 7 bases not matched to a gene. The CDR3 is 14 amino acids. CDR3 protein: CSAIVTGGGTEAFF. The CDR3 DNA reads as TGCAGTGCTATAGTTACAGGGGGCGGCACTGAAGCTTTCTTT.

This clone occurred many times. CDR3 DNA sequence: TGTGCCAGCAGTTTATATTCTGGCAGTTACACTGAAGCTTTCTTT. Protein product: CASSLYSGSYTEAFF. The chain combines TRBV27 with TRBJ1-1, with D hard to call. Between the trimmed V and J ends, which lost 1 base and 3 bases, there was a span of 12 bases. Germline-derived CDR1 and CDR2 are MNHEY and SMNVEV (reference sequence). This CDR3 comprises 15 residues.

This clone has only a few counts. This chain connects TRBV6-1 to TRBJ2-2, with D hard to call. CDR1 and CDR2 (germline): MNHNS, SASEGT. Trimming removed 7 bases at V and 5 bases at J, with 17 bases between. There are 15 residues in the CDR3. The CDR3, as DNA: TGTGCCAGCAACCCCTCGTTCCCGGAGACCGGGGAGCTGTTTTTT. It yields the protein CASNPSFPETGELFF.

This clone is labeled medium-sized (0.01 to 0.1%). The CDR3 spells CASSDARGHTGELFF. The CDR3 nucleotides are TGTGCCAGCAGTGACGCACGGGGCCACACCGGGGAGCTGTTTTTT. The genes are TRBV6-1 and TRBJ2-2; the D gene could be TRBD1 or TRBD2 (5 bases each). This CDR3 has 15 amino acids. The germline V and J ends were trimmed by 3 bases and 3 bases, with 11 bases remaining between them. Germline V CDR1 and CDR2: MNHNS, SASEGT.

This clone was detected many times. Other DNA sequences within the sample encode an identical CDR3. The rearrangement joins TRBV30 to TRBJ1-5; 10 bases map to TRBD1. V dropped 2 bases and J dropped 6; count of bases not matched to a gene: 4. The CDR3 spans 14 residues. CDR1 is GTSNPN and CDR2 is SVGIG in the germline V gene (reference sequence). The CDR3 DNA reads as TGTGCCTGGAGTAGTGGGACAGGGGTTCAGCCCCAGCATTTT. Translating it yields CAWSSGTGVQPQHF.

The chain is built from TRBV7-2 and TRBJ2-7; the D gene is possibly TRBD1 (5 bases). Between the trimmed V and J ends, which lost 7 bases and 4 bases, there was a span of 14 bases. The CDR3 sequence is 13 residues long. The V gene's germline CDR1 is SGHTA and CDR2 FQGNSA. The CDR3 sequence: CASTPGSGYEQYF. The CDR3 DNA follows: TGTGCCAGCACCCCAGGGTCAGGGTACGAGCAGTACTTC. The full variable domain, rest sourced from reference TRBV7-2 and TRBJ2-7, is GAGVSQSPSNKVTEKGKDVELRCDPISGHTALYWYRQSLGQGLEFLIYFQGNSAPDKSGLPSDRFSAERTGGSVSTLTIQRTQQEDSAVYLCASTPGSGYEQYFGPGTRLTVT.